A single sample is the source of the 31 T cell receptor beta chains below, sequenced in a study of regulatory T cells. Study results and limitations: In CD3G-deficient patients, conventional CD4+ T cells were enriched for hydrophobic CDR3 residues at positions 6 and 7.

Amplification used 52 TRBV primers and 13 TRBJ primers. Profiling relied on immunoSEQ multiplex PCR, and the TCRdb table lists in-frame clones only, not all of them. In the table there are approximately 40,000 clones, 89% of which are singletons. No antigens are known for them. The sample consisted of conventional CD4+ T cells sorted from blood. The receptors were gathered from a person aged 18-29 years with CD3G deficiency.

The CDR3 coding sequence is TGTGCCAGCAGTCTATACAGGGGTAGCAATCAGCCCCAGCATTTT. Translated, it gives CASSLYRGSNQPQHF. The chain employs TRBV28 and TRBJ1-5; 7 nucleotides agree with TRBD1. CDR3 length equals 15 residues. With V trimmed by 5 bases and J by 0 bases, 4 bases remained unmatched. Germline values: CDR1 MDHEN, CDR2 SYDVKM.

This clone was observed once. The V call is TRBV5-1, the J call TRBJ1-1; TRBD1 might be the D (6 bases). There are 13 residues in the CDR3. V was pared by 2 bases and J by 5 bases, with 10 bases between. Germline V lookup: CDR1 SGHRS, CDR2 YFSETQ. CDR3 residues: CASSLRGETEAFF. In DNA form, the CDR3 reads TGCGCCAGCAGCTTAAGGGGGGAAACTGAAGCTTTCTTT.

V usage is TRBV28 and J usage is TRBJ1-1; D gene uncertain. V was cut by 5 bases and J by 8 bases, with 12 bases left in between. The CDR3 sequence is 12 residues long. CDR1 and CDR2 (germline): MDHEN, SYDVKM. CDR3 DNA: TGTGCCAGCAGTCCCCGAGGCGCAGAAGCTTTCTTT. This gives the protein CASSPRGAEAFF.

The rearrangement links TRBV19 to TRBJ2-2; D is unclear. CDR1 is LNHDA, CDR2 SQIVND, per germline (reference sequence). The CDR3 consists of 12 residues. V was cut by 5 bases and J by 6 bases, with 7 bases left in between. For the CDR3, the DNA is TGTGCCAGTAGTCGAGACCCCGGGGAGCTGTTTTTT. Translation gives CASSRDPGELFF.

The chain is built from TRBV7-8 and TRBJ1-6; D is perhaps TRBD1 (5 bases). CDR3 length equals 18 residues. With 2 bases removed from V and 0 bases from J, the gap between germline ends came to 14 bases. Germline V gene lookup returns CDR1 SGHVS and CDR2 FQNEAQ. CDR3 coding DNA: TGTGCCAGCAGCTTAACGGCCCAGGGCAGCTCCTATAATTCACCCCTCCACTTT. Translation: CASSLTAQGSSYNSPLHF.

This chain connects TRBV18 to TRBJ2-7; D may correspond to TRBD1 or TRBD2 (5 bases each). The CDR3 covers 13 residues. Germline V CDR1 and CDR2: KGHSH, LQKENI. V dropped 6 bases and J dropped 3 bases, with 12 bases sitting between them. This CDR3 reads CASSAGADYEQYF. The CDR3 region has the DNA TGTGCCAGCTCGGCCGGGGCCGACTACGAGCAGTACTTC.

V usage is TRBV5-1 and J usage is TRBJ2-3; maybe TRBD2 (6 bases). The CDR3 is 14 amino acids. The V end was cut by 4 bases, the J end by 0 bases, with 9 bases between. The germline V gene has CDR1 SGHRS and CDR2 YFSETQ. The CDR3 DNA reads TGCGCCAGCAGCACGGGGACTAGCACAGATACGCAGTATTTT. This sequence encodes CASSTGTSTDTQYF.

The rearrangement uses TRBV6-6 and TRBJ1-2; 7 bases agree with TRBD1. Germline CDR1 and CDR2: MNHNY and SVGAGI (reference sequence). The V gene end was trimmed by 0 bases and the J gene end by 4 bases; junction bases not matched to a gene: 2. CDR3 length: 14 residues. The CDR3 region is CASSYSYRGYGYTF. CDR3 nucleotides: TGTGCCAGCAGTTACTCCTACAGGGGCTATGGCTACACCTTC.

This chain connects TRBV19 to TRBJ2-6, with D possibly being TRBD1 (6 bases). There are 15 residues in the CDR3. Trimming pared 3 bases from V and 4 bases from J, leaving 10 bases between. Germline loops: CDR1 LNHDA, CDR2 SQIVND (reference sequence). CDR3 sequence (DNA): TGTGCCAGTAGTATCCAGGGGACCGGGGCCAACGTCCTGACTTTC. Translating gives CASSIQGTGANVLTF.

This clone came up once. The chain combines TRBV6-5 with TRBJ2-5; D may be TRBD1 or TRBD2 (5 bases each). The DNA end favors TRBJ2-7, so the J call may be wrong. Germline CDR1 MNHEY, CDR2 SVGAGI. The length of the CDR3 is 15 residues. The DNA for the CDR3 is TGTGCCAGCAGTTCTATAGGGACCTGGGCTTCCGAGCAGTACTTC. Protein: CASSSIGTWASEQYF.

The chain links TRBV27 to TRBJ2-7; 8 bases are shared with TRBD2. This CDR3 has 13 amino acids. V shed 5 bases and J 7 bases; nucleotides not matched to a gene: 7. The V gene's germline CDR1 is MNHEY and CDR2 SMNVEV (reference sequence). The CDR3 nucleotides are TGTGCCAGCAGTGTAGCGGGATCAAGGGAGCAGTACTTC. Encoded protein: CASSVAGSREQYF.

This sequence joins TRBV10-3 and TRBJ2-1, with D uncertain. The CDR3 extends over 12 amino acids. Germline V lookup: CDR1 ENHRY, CDR2 SYGVKD. Between the trimmed V and J ends, which lost 2 bases and 3 bases, there was a span of 2 bases. CDR3 DNA: TGTGCCATCAGTGAGCGCTACAATGAGCAGTTCTTC. Translation gives CAISERYNEQFF.

V gene TRBV5-1 combines with J gene TRBJ2-7; a possible D gene is TRBD2 (8 bases). The CDR3 is 16 amino acids. Germline lookup yields CDR1 SGHRS and CDR2 YFSETQ. Trimming removed 0 bases from V and 3 bases from J, with 16 bases in between. This CDR3 reads CASSLGAGGLDYEQYF. The CDR3 DNA reads as TGCGCCAGCAGCTTGGGAGCAGGGGGACTAGACTACGAGCAGTACTTC. Filled out from reference TRBV5-1 and TRBJ2-7, the complete variable domain reads KAGVTQTPRYLIKTRGQQVTLSCSPISGHRSVSWYQQTPGQGLQFLFEYFSETQRNKGNFPGRFSGRQFSNSRSEMNVSTLELGDSALYLCASSLGAGGLDYEQYFGPGTRLTVT.

The rearrangement uses TRBV19 and TRBJ2-1; 9 positions match TRBD2. In germline, CDR1 is LNHDA, CDR2 SQIVND (reference sequence). The CDR3 has 17 residues. V was pared by 6 bases and J by 10 bases, with 19 bases of the junction left unmatched. The CDR3 DNA is TGTGCCAGTAGCACACCTTCCTATAGCGGGAGCCCGGGGGAGCAGTTCTTC. Its translation is CASSTPSYSGSPGEQFF.

This clone occurred once. V is TRBV11-2 and J is TRBJ2-7, with 10 bases matching TRBD2. Germline V CDR1 and CDR2: SGHAT, FQNNGV. The CDR3 is 13 amino acids. The V and J ends lost 5 bases and 6 bases, in that order; junction bases with no gene match: 4. The CDR3 is CASSLAGVGEQYF. The CDR3 DNA sequence: TGTGCCAGCAGCCTAGCGGGAGTAGGCGAGCAGTACTTC.

The genes are TRBV18 and TRBJ2-6; D uncertain. Trimming cost V 1 base and J 2 bases, with 15 bases left between them. This CDR3 is built from 18 residues. Germline V gene data show CDR1 as KGHSH and CDR2 as LQKENI. This chain's CDR3 is CASSPQRSSLAGANVLTF. As DNA, the CDR3 is TGTGCCAGCTCACCACAGAGATCCTCGTTAGCTGGGGCCAACGTCCTGACTTTC.

The chain employs TRBV6-1 and TRBJ1-1, with 7 bases that match TRBD1. This CDR3 contains 12 residues. V lost 2 bases to trimming and J lost 11 bases; unmatched junction nucleotides: 5. The germline V gene encodes CDR1 MNHNS and CDR2 SASEGT. CDR3 loop: CASSERGQNAFF. The CDR3 bases are TGTGCCAGCAGTGAACGGGGACAGAACGCTTTCTTT.

V usage is TRBV18 and J usage is TRBJ2-7; D is undetermined. V dropped 4 bases and J dropped 0 bases, with 1 base sitting between them. CDR3 length: 11 residues. Germline V gene lookup returns CDR1 KGHSH and CDR2 LQKENI. The CDR3 loop is CASSLSYEQYF. The CDR3 DNA reads as TGTGCCAGCTCACTCTCCTACGAGCAGTACTTC.

The chain uses TRBV7-6 and TRBJ1-4; the D gene is possibly TRBD1 (5 bases). The CDR3 loop spans 13 amino acids. CDR1 SGHVS and CDR2 FNYEAQ come from the germline V gene. V gave up 5 bases and J gave up 8 bases, with 12 bases separating them. CDR3 protein: CASSHAGGEKLFF. The CDR3 region has the DNA TGTGCCAGCAGCCACGCGGGGGGGGAAAAACTGTTTTTT. Together with reference TRBV7-6 and TRBJ1-4, the CDR3 gives the full variable domain: GAGVSQSPRYKVTKRGQDVALRCDPISGHVSLYWYRQALGQGPEFLTYFNYEAQQDKSGLPNDRFSAERPEGSISTLTIQRTEQRDSAMYRCASSHAGGEKLFFGSGTQLSVL.

This sequence joins TRBV6-1 and TRBJ2-5; D is unclear. The CDR3 spans 12 residues. V lost 1 base and J lost 3, with 3 bases in between. In germline, CDR1 is MNHNS, CDR2 SASEGT. The CDR3 nucleotides are TGTGCCAGCAGTGAAGGAGAAGAGACCCAGTACTTC. Translating it yields CASSEGEETQYF.

The CDR3 nucleotides are TGTGCCAGCAGTCCAAACGGGCGGTATGGCTACACCTTC. Its protein is CASSPNGRYGYTF. This sequence joins TRBV28 and TRBJ1-2, with D unclear. Per germline, CDR1 MDHEN and CDR2 SYDVKM. This CDR3 region has 13 residues. V was clipped by 5 bases and J by 5 bases, with 12 bases between them.

The V and J genes are TRBV20-1 and TRBJ1-1; 9 bases are a match to TRBD1. CDR3 length equals 11 residues. Germline assignment: CDR1 DFQATT and CDR2 SNEGSKA (reference sequence). V gave up 5 bases and J gave up 10 bases; unmatched junction bases: 5. The CDR3: CSALTGGAAFF. CDR3 bases: TGCAGTGCTCTAACAGGGGGCGCAGCTTTCTTT.

The J gene is TRBJ2-5, the V gene TRBV6-6, with D possibly TRBD2 on 6 matching bases. Germline V gives CDR1 MNHNY, CDR2 SVGAGI (reference sequence). The CDR3 length is 11 residues. V was clipped by 4 bases and J by 7 bases, with 7 bases between them. The CDR3 reads CASSSEGTQYF. The CDR3 DNA reads TGTGCCAGCAGTTCGGAGGGGACCCAGTACTTC.

This clone was seen only once. The gene calls are TRBV6-6 and TRBJ2-3, with D perhaps being TRBD1 or TRBD2 (6 bases each). Germline V gives CDR1 MNHNY, CDR2 SVGAGI (reference sequence). The CDR3 covers 14 residues. V lost 6 bases, J lost 6 bases, and 16 bases lay in between. CDR3: CASSKGGSQDTQYF. Written as DNA, the CDR3 is TGTGCCAGCAGCAAGGGGGGCTCTCAGGATACGCAGTATTTT.

This rearrangement joins TRBV28 to TRBJ2-1; possibly TRBD2 for D (6 bases). The CDR3 extends over 17 amino acids. V was cut by 6 bases and J by 6 bases, with 24 bases left in between. Per the germline V gene, CDR1 is MDHEN and CDR2 is SYDVKM. CDR3 sequence: CASSYALGREGSNEQFF. CDR3 sequence (DNA): TGTGCCAGCAGCTACGCCTTGGGGCGGGAAGGAAGCAATGAGCAGTTCTTC.

In its sample, this clone was seen a few times. V usage is TRBV7-6 and J usage is TRBJ1-3, with 8 bases identical to TRBD1. The J segment lost 3 bases and the V segment lost 0 bases, leaving 4 bases of the junction unmatched. CDR1 and CDR2 from the germline V gene are SGHVS and FNYEAQ. CDR3 length: 16 residues. The CDR3, as DNA: TGTGCCAGCAGCTTAGCACCAGGGGGCTATGGAAACACCATATATTTT. The encoded protein is CASSLAPGGYGNTIYF.

This rearrangement joins TRBV4-3 to TRBJ2-3; D unresolved. Germline V gives CDR1 LGHNA, CDR2 YSLEER. There are 14 residues in the CDR3. The V gene lost 5 bases and the J gene lost 4 bases, with 13 bases spanning the gap. The CDR3 is CASSVASNSDTQYF. In DNA, the CDR3 is TGCGCCAGCAGCGTCGCCTCGAACTCAGATACGCAGTATTTT.

This sequence joins TRBV18 and TRBJ2-7; no definite D call. This CDR3 has 14 amino acids. V dropped 3 bases and J dropped 0 bases, with 9 bases sitting between them. The germline gives CDR1 KGHSH, CDR2 LQKENI. The CDR3 spells CASSPYPGSYEQYF. CDR3 nucleotides: TGTGCCAGCTCACCGTACCCGGGCTCCTACGAGCAGTACTTC.

This clone was seen more than once but under ten times. In DNA form, the CDR3 reads TGTGCCAGCAGTAAACTCAGGGATTCACCCCTCCACTTT. Its protein is CASSKLRDSPLHF. The V call is TRBV6-6, the J call TRBJ1-6; D perhaps matches TRBD1 (5 bases). Germline V gene sequence: CDR1 MNHNY, CDR2 SVGAGI (reference sequence). The CDR3 length is 13 residues. Trimming pared 5 bases from V and 8 bases from J, leaving 10 bases between.

The gene calls are TRBV6-5 and TRBJ1-1; no clear D gene. Trimming pared 11 bases from V and 2 bases from J, leaving 18 bases between. The CDR3 is 14 amino acids. Per germline, CDR1 MNHEY and CDR2 SVGAGI. CDR3 protein: CASRRTATNTEAFF. As DNA, the CDR3 is TGTGCCTCCCGACGAACTGCTACCAACACTGAAGCTTTCTTT.

J is TRBJ1-5 and V is TRBV19; TRBD1 aligns across 8 bases. With 3 bases clipped from V and 6 bases from J, the junction kept 7 bases outside the gene matches. Per the germline V gene, CDR1 is LNHDA and CDR2 is SQIVND (reference sequence). The CDR3 length is 15 residues. The CDR3 here is CASSMEDRDRQPQHF. In nucleotides, the CDR3 is TGTGCCAGTAGTATGGAGGACAGGGACCGTCAGCCCCAGCATTTT.